The 30 T cell receptor beta chains below all came from one sample that was sequenced in a study of spatial heterogeneity in lung cancer (dated by TCRdb to about 2019). The receptor library was made with 5' RACE. The sequencer was a NextSeq 500. Starting from the raw public reads, TCRdb applied fastp trimming at Q25, assembled clones with MiXCR and retained in-frame beta chains. Each CDR3 protein gets just one entry, which takes the most common genes and DNA from the rows behind it. This sample is represented by about 85,000 distinct CDR3 sequences; 15% to 25% of them were singletons. Of the sample, approximately 5.6% is held by the ten largest clones. This specimen's time point label, per the study, means: sample taken at primary tumor resection. Without any cell sorting, TCR sequencing was performed on whole RNA extracted either from tumor and nontumor lung tissue or from cryopreserved PBMC samples.

This material consisted of PBMCs, taken at surgery. The receptors stem from a male donor with early-stage non-small cell lung cancer.

The V and J genes are TRBV2 and TRBJ2-7, with 11 bases fitting TRBD1. V shed 7 bases and J 7 bases; nucleotides not matched to a gene: 12. This CDR3 region has 15 residues. Germline V gene sequence: CDR1 SNHLY, CDR2 FYNNEI. For the CDR3, the DNA is TGTGCCAGCAACCTTGGACAGGGGGCAATGGGGGAGCAGTACTTC. Protein sequence: CASNLGQGAMGEQYF.

This clonotype was seen a few times. The chain links TRBV7-2 to TRBJ2-3; TRBD2 aligns across 7 bases. CDR3 length: 15 amino acids. V dropped 4 bases and J dropped 1; count of bases not matched to a gene: 5. In germline, CDR1 is SGHTA, CDR2 FQGNSA. CDR3 amino acids: CASSSTSSGTDTQYF. CDR3 nucleotides: TGTGCCAGCAGCTCGACTAGCTCCGGCACAGATACGCAGTATTTT.

CDR3 nucleotides: TGTGCCAGCTCTGGAGAGACTACCTACGAGCAGTACTTC. Translating it yields CASSGETTYEQYF. This chain uses TRBV11-1 with TRBJ2-7; tentatively, D is TRBD2 (5 bases). V shed 8 bases and J shed 2 bases, with 13 bases lying between them. The CDR3 length is 13 residues. Germline CDR1 and CDR2: SGHAT and FQDESV (reference sequence).

The chain joins TRBV20-1 to TRBJ2-5, with D perhaps being TRBD1 or TRBD2 (6 bases each). This CDR3 contains 16 residues. V was trimmed by 3 bases and J by 5 bases, leaving 22 bases between them. CDR1 is DFQATT, CDR2 SNEGSKA, per germline (reference sequence). Written as DNA, the CDR3 is TGCAGTGCTAGTCAAATGAAAGGGGGGCGTGAGGAGACCCAGTACTTC. Translated, it gives CSASQMKGGREETQYF.

This clonotype was picked up a small number of times. The chain is built from TRBV11-2 and TRBJ2-5, with 7 positions matching TRBD2. CDR3 length equals 20 residues. Germline V gene lookup returns CDR1 SGHAT and CDR2 FQNNGV. After removal of 5 bases from V and 2 bases from J, the junction contained 23 bases not matched to a gene. The CDR3 loop reads CASSRRGIVTSRGGQETQYF. CDR3 nucleotides: TGTGCCAGCAGCCGTCGAGGAATAGTGACCAGTCGGGGAGGGCAAGAGACCCAGTACTTC. Full variable domain (remainder filled in from reference TRBV11-2 and TRBJ2-5): EAGVAQSPRYKIIEKRQSVAFWCNPISGHATLYWYQQILGQGPKLLIQFQNNGVVDDSQLPKDRFSAERLKGVDSTLKIQPAKLEDSAVYLCASSRRGIVTSRGGQETQYFGPGTRLLVL.

There are a few counts of this clonotype. The V and J genes are TRBV20-1 and TRBJ2-3, with 8 bases lining up with TRBD2. Germline loops: CDR1 DFQATT, CDR2 SNEGSKA (reference sequence). This CDR3 comprises 11 residues. J lost 6 bases, V lost 6 bases, and 2 bases had no gene match. The CDR3: CSAASGDTQYF. The CDR3 nucleotides read TGCAGTGCGGCTAGCGGGGATACGCAGTATTTT.

The V call is TRBV7-6, the J call TRBJ1-6; maybe TRBD1 (5 bases). V lost 0 bases and J lost 3, with 9 bases in between. The germline V gene has CDR1 SGHVS and CDR2 FNYEAQ. This CDR3 region has 16 residues. The CDR3 coding sequence is TGTGCCAGCAGCTTAGCGGCGGGGGTCTATAATTCACCCCTCCACTTT. This gives the protein CASSLAAGVYNSPLHF.

The V and J genes are TRBV7-3 and TRBJ1-1; D uncertain. This CDR3 spans 13 amino acids. Germline-derived CDR1 and CDR2 are SGHTA and FQGTGA. With 4 bases removed from V and 3 bases from J, the gap between germline ends came to 9 bases. CDR3: CASSSQLDTEAFF. The CDR3, as DNA: TGTGCCAGCAGCTCCCAACTCGACACTGAAGCTTTCTTT.

This clonotype showed up just a few times. The chain has TRBV28 and TRBJ2-7, with a weak D call TRBD2 (5 bases). Trimming left V 4 bases short and J 6 bases short, with 16 bases between. Germline V gene data show CDR1 as MDHEN and CDR2 as SYDVKM. The CDR3 spans 14 residues. The CDR3 coding sequence is TGTGCCAGCAGTTCGAGGGATAGGGCACGCGAGCAGTACTTC. It is translated as CASSSRDRAREQYF.

This clonotype came up a few times. The genes are TRBV12-3 or TRBV12-4 and TRBJ2-7, with D perhaps matching TRBD2 (6 bases). This CDR3 contains 13 residues. The V and J ends lost 7 bases and 1 base respectively, with 11 bases between them. Written as DNA, the CDR3 is TGTGCCAGCACCGGGACTGATTCCTACGAGCAGTACTTC. Amino acids: CASTGTDSYEQYF.

This clonotype was detected a few times. The rearrangement uses TRBV7-9 and TRBJ2-7; 7 positions agree with TRBD1. Germline CDR1 reads SEHNR; CDR2 reads FQNEAQ (reference sequence). The CDR3 contains 15 residues. Trimming at V came to 5 bases and at J to 3 bases, leaving 10 bases not matched to a gene. The chain's CDR3 is CASSPPAGGLYEQYF. The CDR3 bases are TGTGCCAGCAGCCCCCCGGCAGGGGGTCTCTACGAGCAGTACTTC.

This chain joins TRBV7-3 and TRBJ2-1; no firm D call. CDR1 is SGHTA and CDR2 is FQGTGA in the germline V gene. This CDR3 has 16 residues. The V end lost 4 bases, the J end lost 0 bases, and 13 bases lay between the germline ends. CDR3 coding DNA: TGTGCCAGCAGCTCTCGCCCCAAGGGCTCCTACAATGAGCAGTTCTTC. Encoded protein: CASSSRPKGSYNEQFF. The full variable domain, with the rest looked up from reference TRBV7-3 and TRBJ2-1, is GAGVSQTPSNKVTEKGKYVELRCDPISGHTALYWYRQSLGQGPEFLIYFQGTGAADDSGLPNDRFFAVRPEGSVSTLKIQRTERGDSAVYLCASSSRPKGSYNEQFFGPGTRLTVL.

This clonotype was detected only a few times. The genes are TRBV20-1 and TRBJ2-5; 9 nucleotides line up with TRBD2. After removal of 2 bases from V and 1 base from J, the junction contained 5 bases not matched to a gene. The CDR3 is 15 residues long. Germline loops: CDR1 DFQATT, CDR2 SNEGSKA (reference sequence). This chain's CDR3 is CSARNRLAAQETQYF. Written as DNA, the CDR3 is TGCAGTGCTAGAAACCGACTAGCGGCCCAAGAGACCCAGTACTTC.

J is TRBJ2-2 and V is TRBV30; maybe TRBD1 (5 bases). The CDR3 runs 15 residues. Deletions cut 2 bases from V and 2 bases from J, with 12 bases between. Germline V gene lookup returns CDR1 GTSNPN and CDR2 SVGIG (reference sequence). The CDR3 spells CAWSYQQANTGELFF. CDR3 coding DNA: TGTGCCTGGAGTTATCAACAGGCCAACACCGGGGAGCTGTTTTTT.

This clonotype was detected a few times. V usage is TRBV2 and J usage is TRBJ2-4, with a tentative D call TRBD2 (5 bases). This CDR3 is built from 16 residues. V lost 7 bases to trimming and J lost 0 bases, with 16 bases between them. Per germline, CDR1 SNHLY and CDR2 FYNNEI. The CDR3 DNA sequence: TGTGCCAGCACCGGAGCGGCTCCAATAGCCAAAAACATTCAGTACTTC. Translating it yields CASTGAAPIAKNIQYF.

This clonotype was seen repeatedly, ten times or more. This sequence joins TRBV4-1 and TRBJ2-7, with D hard to call. Germline V lookup: CDR1 MGHRA, CDR2 YSYEKL. There are 13 residues in the CDR3. V lost 0 bases and J lost 4, with 7 bases in between. As DNA, the CDR3 is TGCGCCAGCAGCCAAGAGCACGGGTACGAGCAGTACTTC. Translated: CASSQEHGYEQYF.

This rearrangement joins TRBV12-3 or TRBV12-4 to TRBJ1-5; D may be TRBD1 (5 bases). The CDR3 runs to 14 residues. V was trimmed by 6 bases and J by 7 bases, leaving 16 bases between them. CDR3 residues: CASSPTGTVQPQHF. The CDR3 bases are TGTGCCAGCAGCCCTACCGGGACGGTGCAGCCCCAGCATTTT.

This clonotype was seen a handful of times. This chain links TRBV7-2 with TRBJ2-1; D is unclear. This CDR3 has 13 residues. Germline loops: CDR1 SGHTA, CDR2 FQGNSA. V was shortened by 2 bases and J by 3 bases, with 5 bases between the two germline ends. The CDR3 DNA follows: TGTGCCAGCAGCTTAACAGACTACAATGAGCAGTTCTTC. It is translated as CASSLTDYNEQFF.

This clonotype was observed a handful of times. The CDR3 region is CAISEDRGRPYNEQFF. CDR3 in DNA: TGTGCCATCAGTGAAGACAGGGGACGCCCCTACAATGAGCAGTTCTTC. The V and J genes are TRBV10-3 and TRBJ2-1; 8 nucleotides agree with TRBD1. The J segment lost 2 bases and the V segment lost 3 bases, leaving 6 bases of the junction unmatched. Germline V gene lookup returns CDR1 ENHRY and CDR2 SYGVKD. The CDR3 length is 16 residues.

Points on this clonotype: A read error may explain this, as a much larger clone is one base away. The chain employs TRBV12-3 or TRBV12-4 and TRBJ1-5; tentative D call: TRBD1 (5 bases). This CDR3 contains 14 residues. The CDR3 DNA reads as TGTGCCAGCAGTCGCGGGACCGTAAATCAGCCCCGGCATTTT. It translates to CASSRGTVNQPRHF.

This clonotype was detected many times. The V call is TRBV18, the J call TRBJ2-3, with D hard to call. V lost 4 bases, J lost 3 bases, and 5 bases lay in between. The germline gives CDR1 KGHSH, CDR2 LQKENI. The CDR3 extends over 12 amino acids. The CDR3 nucleotides read TGTGCCAGCTCACGGGTTACAGATACGCAGTATTTT. Translation gives CASSRVTDTQYF.

The V gene is TRBV7-3, the J gene TRBJ2-1; 9 nucleotides agree with TRBD2. J was trimmed by 3 bases and V by 5 bases; bases with no gene match: 5. The CDR3 contains 15 residues. In germline, CDR1 is SGHTA, CDR2 FQGTGA. CDR3 protein: CASSTTSGSYNEQFF. CDR3 coding DNA: TGTGCCAGCAGCACGACTAGCGGCAGCTACAATGAGCAGTTCTTC.

The chain couples TRBV4-3 to TRBJ2-7; possibly TRBD1 or TRBD2 for D (5 bases each). CDR3 size: 14 residues. Trimming stripped 4 bases from V and 6 bases from J, with 16 bases between. Germline V gene sequence: CDR1 LGHNA, CDR2 YSLEER. CDR3 DNA sequence: TGCGCCAGCAGCCCCGGGACGACGCCGAGCGAGCAGTACTTC. This encodes CASSPGTTPSEQYF.

This chain joins TRBV28 and TRBJ2-5; 8 positions match TRBD2. The junction had 11 bases not matched to a gene; V was cut back by 6 bases and J by 2 bases. CDR1 is MDHEN and CDR2 is SYDVKM in the germline V gene. The CDR3 sequence is 16 residues long. CDR3 in DNA: TGTGCCAGCAGCCCAAGACTAGCGAGGGTTCAAGAGACCCAGTACTTC. Protein sequence: CASSPRLARVQETQYF.

This rearrangement joins TRBV6-2 or TRBV6-3 to TRBJ2-3; perhaps TRBD1 as D (5 bases). V was cut by 6 bases and J by 3 bases, with 10 bases left in between. CDR3 length: 13 residues. CDR1 and CDR2 from the germline V gene are MNHEY and SVGEGT. Here the CDR3 reads CASRSPGTDTQYF. The CDR3 nucleotides read TGTGCCAGCAGATCCCCAGGGACAGATACGCAGTATTTT.

The sample holds a few counts of this clonotype. The rearrangement links TRBV20-1 to TRBJ2-7, with TRBD1 matching 8 bases. CDR1 DFQATT and CDR2 SNEGSKA come from the germline V gene (reference sequence). The trim removed 0 bases at V and 4 bases at J, leaving 8 bases unmatched. The CDR3 consists of 15 residues. CDR3 DNA sequence: TGCAGTGCTAGAGATCAGACAGGGGCCCTTTACGAGCAGTACTTC. This codes for CSARDQTGALYEQYF.

The chain uses TRBV10-3 and TRBJ1-5; 11 bases map to TRBD1. The CDR3 sequence is 16 residues long. CDR1 and CDR2 (germline): ENHRY, SYGVKD. V gave up 6 bases and J gave up 6 bases; unmatched junction bases: 10. The CDR3 DNA is TGTGCCATCAGCCCGGAAGGACAGGGGGCTGGTCAGCCCCAGCATTTT. Translated, it gives CAISPEGQGAGQPQHF.

DNA for the CDR3: TGTGCCAGCAGCTCTGGCTTTTACGAGCAGTACTTC. Protein: CASSSGFYEQYF. The chain combines TRBV11-1 with TRBJ2-7; no clear D gene. The CDR3 loop spans 12 amino acids. From germline, CDR1 is SGHAT and CDR2 FQDESV (reference sequence). Between the trimmed V and J ends, which lost 4 bases and 4 bases, there was a span of 8 bases.

This chain connects TRBV9 to TRBJ2-2, with TRBD1 matching 7 bases. CDR3 length equals 13 residues. Germline V gene sequence: CDR1 SGDLS, CDR2 YYNGEE. With 1 base clipped from V and 6 bases from J, the junction kept 0 bases outside the gene matches. The CDR3 region is CASSVTGAGELFF. In DNA, the CDR3 is TGTGCCAGCAGCGTAACAGGGGCCGGGGAGCTGTTTTTT.

This clonotype was counted a few times. Here the CDR3 DNA reads TGCAGTGCTAGAGAGACAGGGTTCTCTGGAAACACCATATATTTT. Amino acid sequence: CSARETGFSGNTIYF. V is TRBV20-1 and J is TRBJ1-3; 7 bases match TRBD1. Germline lookup yields CDR1 DFQATT and CDR2 SNEGSKA (reference sequence). J gave up 0 bases and V 0 bases, and 2 bases lay outside the gene matches. CDR3 length: 15 amino acids.